These 10 T cell receptor beta chains were sequenced from one sample in a study of blood T cell repertoires in COVID-19. The table came from immunoSEQ multiplex PCR; TCRdb's copy has only in-frame clones and leaves some out. This sample has about 180,000 clones, with around 90% found just once. Specimen: peripheral blood. The receptors stem from a woman aged 45-59 years with acute or convalescent COVID-19.

This chain links TRBV6-5 with TRBJ1-1; D is unclear. The CDR3 consists of 13 residues. The germline V gene has CDR1 MNHEY and CDR2 SVGAGI. V shed 3 bases and J shed 3 bases, with 8 bases lying between them. CDR3 nucleotides: TGTGCCAGCAGTTATAATATAGACACTGAAGCTTTCTTT. The encoded protein is CASSYNIDTEAFF.

The chain employs TRBV30 and TRBJ1-6; 7 nucleotides align to TRBD1. The CDR3 is made up of 15 amino acids. V lost 1 base and J lost 9; bases outside the gene matches: 9. Germline assignment: CDR1 GTSNPN and CDR2 SVGIG (reference sequence). The CDR3, as DNA: TGTGCCTGGAGTGACAGGGGTACCGGCGCTTCACCCCTCCACTTT. Its protein is CAWSDRGTGASPLHF.

Concerning this clone itself: Compared with germline, one end of the junction differs, possibly owing to a read error. The chain combines TRBV11-2 with TRBJ1-1; 12 nucleotides match TRBD1. The CDR3 is 12 residues long. Germline V gives CDR1 SGHAT, CDR2 FQNNGV. The CDR3 DNA reads as TGTGCCAGCAGCCTAGACGGGACAGGGGGCTTCTTT. Amino acids: CASSLDGTGGFF.

J is TRBJ2-3 and V is TRBV5-1; 11 bases align to TRBD1. This CDR3 is built from 15 residues. The germline V gene has CDR1 SGHRS and CDR2 YFSETQ. Trimming cost V 2 bases and J 8 bases; bases outside gene matches: 7. The CDR3 sequence: CASSLPGTGGRTQYF. CDR3 DNA sequence: TGCGCCAGCAGCTTACCCGGGACAGGGGGACGTACGCAGTATTTT.

The V and J genes are TRBV29-1 and TRBJ1-2; a possible D gene is TRBD1 (5 bases). V lost 3 bases and J lost 7, with 15 bases in between. The V gene's germline CDR1 is SQVTM and CDR2 ANQGSEA. The CDR3 is made up of 13 amino acids. The CDR3 is CSVDNQGRGGYTF. CDR3 coding DNA: TGCAGCGTTGATAACCAGGGAAGGGGTGGCTACACCTTC.

The chain carries TRBV11-3 and TRBJ2-5; 8 bases are a match to TRBD1. V shed 4 bases, J shed 3 bases, and the junction held 7 bases outside the gene matches. This CDR3 spans 15 amino acids. The germline CDR1 and CDR2 sequences are SGHNT and YENEEA. The CDR3 DNA follows: TGTGCCAGCAGCTCCCGGACAGGGCAGGAAGAGACCCAGTACTTC. Amino acids: CASSSRTGQEETQYF.

The chain has TRBV9 and TRBJ1-5; possible D gene TRBD1, 5 bases. The CDR3 spans 14 residues. Deletions cut 4 bases from V and 1 base from J, with 9 bases between. CDR1 SGDLS and CDR2 YYNGEE come from the germline V gene. CDR3 DNA: TGTGCCAGCAGCCCGGGGGGAAGCAATCAGCCCCAGCATTTT. It yields the protein CASSPGGSNQPQHF.

This clone was observed a few times. V is TRBV5-1 and J is TRBJ1-1; 9 bases are a match to TRBD1. Germline-derived CDR1 and CDR2 are SGHRS and YFSETQ. The length of the CDR3 is 15 residues. V shed 4 bases, J shed 4 bases, and the junction held 8 bases outside the gene matches. The CDR3 DNA follows: TGCGCCAGCAGCCTTAGGGACAGGGTCCGCACTGAAGCTTTCTTT. Translated: CASSLRDRVRTEAFF. The full variable domain, its missing parts supplied by reference TRBV5-1 and TRBJ1-1, is KAGVTQTPRYLIKTRGQQVTLSCSPISGHRSVSWYQQTPGQGLQFLFEYFSETQRNKGNFPGRFSGRQFSNSRSEMNVSTLELGDSALYLCASSLRDRVRTEAFFGQGTRLTVV.

The J gene is TRBJ2-7, the V gene TRBV2, with TRBD1 matching 8 bases. Germline CDR1 reads SNHLY; CDR2 reads FYNNEI. This CDR3 region has 16 residues. J gave up 3 bases and V 6 bases, and 13 bases lay outside the gene matches. This CDR3 is CASSESRDRPLYEQYF. CDR3 in DNA: TGTGCCAGCAGCGAGTCCCGGGACAGGCCCCTCTACGAGCAGTACTTC.

The chain is built from TRBV2 and TRBJ2-1; tentative D call: TRBD2 (5 bases). The germline CDR1 and CDR2 sequences are SNHLY and FYNNEI. This CDR3 comprises 13 residues. V was pared by 6 bases and J by 8 bases, with 14 bases between. CDR3 coding DNA: TGTGCCAGCAGCGGGATTCCGTTCTATGAGCAGTTCTTC. Translating it yields CASSGIPFYEQFF.